The 9 T cell receptor beta chains below were found in one sample sequenced in a study of Graves' ophthalmopathy and Graves' hyperthyroidism. The TCR beta CDR3 regions underwent amplification from RNA transcripts. RT-PCR was first run with HTBI primers, then multiplex PCR in a second round. TCRdb re-derived calls from the multiplex PCR reads in MiXCR, one entry per CDR3 protein. The sample lists approximately 1.2 million distinct CDR3 sequences, about two fifths occurring once. Specimen: peripheral blood or thyroid tissue (not recorded which). These receptors originate from an adult man with Graves' hyperthyroidism.

This clonotype came up a few times. The chain recombines TRBV5-1 with TRBJ2-7, with TRBD1 as a possible D gene (6 bases). Germline V gives CDR1 SGHRS, CDR2 YFSETQ. With 2 bases removed from V and 7 bases from J, the gap between germline ends came to 16 bases. CDR3 length: 14 amino acids. CDR3 region: CASSFWTVGKEQYF. As DNA, the CDR3 is TGCGCCAGCAGCTTCTGGACAGTTGGAAAAGAGCAGTACTTC.

V usage is TRBV6-5 and J usage is TRBJ2-2, with 8 bases aligning to TRBD1. The CDR3 has 16 residues. CDR1 and CDR2 from the germline V gene are MNHEY and SVGAGI. V was clipped by 6 bases and J by 6 bases; unmatched bases: 12. This CDR3 is CASSKSGQGYSGELFF. For the CDR3, the DNA is TGTGCCAGCAGCAAATCCGGACAGGGCTACTCCGGGGAGCTGTTTTTT.

This clonotype was observed many times. This chain links TRBV29-1 with TRBJ2-5; TRBD2 matches 9 bases. The CDR3 runs to 14 residues. V dropped 4 bases and J dropped 5; count of bases not matched to a gene: 8. Germline lookup yields CDR1 SQVTM and CDR2 ANQGSEA. The CDR3 protein is CSVGMRGGLETQYF. CDR3 DNA: TGCAGCGTTGGGATGCGGGGGGGCCTTGAGACCCAGTACTTC.

This clonotype was recorded at least ten times. V is TRBV19 and J is TRBJ2-2; TRBD2 is a possible D gene (5 bases). Germline-derived CDR1 and CDR2 are LNHDA and SQIVND (reference sequence). CDR3 length equals 14 residues. Trimming shortened V by 6 bases and J by 7 bases, and 15 bases separated the two germline ends. DNA of the CDR3: TGTGCCAGTAGAACGGGATCACAAGGCGGGGAGCTGTTTTTT. Its translation: CASRTGSQGGELFF.

This clonotype was counted once. The V call is TRBV6-5, the J call TRBJ2-5; D may be TRBD2 (5 bases). With 0 bases removed from V and 9 bases from J, the gap between germline ends came to 17 bases. Germline CDR1 and CDR2: MNHEY and SVGAGI. This CDR3 is 15 amino acids long. CDR3 nucleotide sequence: TGTGCCAGCAGTTACTCGTCGGGCTCTAGAGGGTCCCAGTACTTC. Translated, it gives CASSYSSGSRGSQYF.

As to this clonotype: One junction end disagrees with the germline gene, perhaps due to a read error. V usage is TRBV9 and J usage is TRBJ2-7; perhaps TRBD2 as D (5 bases). The CDR3 totals 14 residues. Germline lookup yields CDR1 SGDLS and CDR2 YYNGEE. Here the CDR3 reads CASSVSGYSYEQCF. Written as DNA, the CDR3 is TGTGCCAGCAGCGTAAGCGGATACTCCTACGAGCAGTGCTTC.

This sequence joins TRBV25-1 and TRBJ2-7; D is perhaps TRBD1 (6 bases). Between the trimmed V and J ends, which lost 8 bases and 6 bases, there was a span of 17 bases. Germline assignment: CDR1 MGHDK and CDR2 SYGVNS. CDR3 size: 13 residues. This CDR3 is CASQGHEASEQYF. Written as DNA, the CDR3 is TGTGCCAGCCAGGGACACGAAGCTTCCGAGCAGTACTTC.

This clonotype was seen repeatedly, ten times or more. The chain joins TRBV5-1 to TRBJ2-7; 10 bases agree with TRBD1. V gave up 3 bases and J gave up 6 bases; unmatched junction bases: 9. The CDR3 is 15 residues long. Germline lookup yields CDR1 SGHRS and CDR2 YFSETQ. The CDR3 nucleotides are TGCGCCAGCAGCTCAGATGGGACAGGGGTTGGCGAGCAGTACTTC. This codes for CASSSDGTGVGEQYF.

The gene calls are TRBV7-9 and TRBJ2-5; 8 bases agree with TRBD1. Germline V CDR1 and CDR2: SEHNR, FQNEAQ (reference sequence). Germline trimming cut 9 bases from V and 5 bases from J; bases unmatched to any gene: 20. CDR3 length: 17 amino acids. The CDR3 reads CASSIQTGTGARETQYF. The CDR3 DNA is TGTGCCAGTAGTATTCAAACCGGGACAGGAGCCCGGGAGACCCAGTACTTC. Drawing the rest from reference TRBV7-9 and TRBJ2-5, the complete variable domain is DTGVSQNPRHKITKRGQNVTFRCDPISEHNRLYWYRQTLGQGPEFLTYFQNEAQLEKSRLLSDRFSAERPKGSFSTLEIQRTEQGDSAMYLCASSIQTGTGARETQYFGPGTRLLVL.